This is a list of T cell receptor beta chains from one sample in a study of type 1 and type 2 diabetes patients. TCRdb reprocessed the multiplex PCR reads with MiXCR, giving one entry per CDR3 protein. The sample records about 290,000 distinct CDR3 sequences, more than 45% being singletons. Sequencing was carried out using peripheral blood mononuclear cells (PBMCs). The receptors come from a man aged 18 to 29 with type 2 diabetes. The CDR3 runs from the conserved cysteine through the conserved F or W. A D gene is named only where the DNA matches it firmly. Part of the rows lack a size; the others show once, few, many or a class for expanded clones.

clone_size,j_call,d_call,v_call,cdr3_aa,cdr3_nt
NA,TRBJ2-7,TRBD2,TRBV5-1,CASNLTSGSYEQYF,TGCGCCAGCAACCTGACTAGCGGATCCTACGAGCAGTACTTC
once,TRBJ1-1,TRBD1,TRBV20-1,CSARDRGFLEAFF,TGCAGTGCCCGGGACAGGGGCTTTCTTGAAGCTTTCTTT
NA,TRBJ1-6,NA,TRBV4-1,CASSQVISRGGRNWNSPLHF,TGCGCCAGCAGCCAAGTCATTTCGAGAGGTGGACGGAATTGGAATTCACCCCTCCACTTT
NA,TRBJ1-2,TRBD1,TRBV20-1,CSASGTGTYGYTF,TGCAGTGCCTCCGGGACAGGGACCTATGGCTACACCTTC
NA,TRBJ2-2,NA,TRBV19,CASSFFSGNTGELFF,TGTGCCAGTAGTTTTTTTTCAGGGAACACCGGGGAGCTGTTTTTT
NA,TRBJ1-5,TRBD1,TRBV27,CASSPGTGAGPQHF,TGTGCCAGCAGTCCCGGGACAGGGGCGGGTCCCCAGCATTTT
NA,TRBJ1-1,NA,TRBV6-5,CASSYGGGGLTEAFF,TGTGCCAGCAGTTACGGTGGTGGGGGGCTCACTGAAGCTTTCTTT
few,TRBJ1-3,NA,TRBV19,CASSVNSGNTIYF,TGTGCCAGTAGTGTGAACTCTGGAAACACCATATATTTT
many,TRBJ2-1,TRBD2,TRBV10-3,CAIRPGLAGGSSYNEQFF,TGTGCCATCAGACCGGGACTAGCGGGGGGGAGCTCCTACAATGAGCAGTTCTTC
NA,TRBJ1-1,NA,TRBV18,CASSLAIMNTEAFF,TGTGCCAGCTCACTAGCCATCATGAACACTGAAGCTTTCTTT
NA,TRBJ1-5,NA,TRBV27,CASTFREGQPQHF,TGTGCCAGCACTTTCAGGGAGGGTCAGCCCCAGCATTTT
NA,TRBJ1-1,NA,TRBV7-3,CASSVGPVNTEAFF,TGTGCCAGCAGCGTGGGACCGGTCAACACTGAAGCTTTCTTT
NA,TRBJ2-3,TRBD1,TRBV7-8,CASSLGTGGGGTQYF,TGTGCCAGCAGCCTAGGGACAGGTGGTGGGGGTACGCAGTATTTT
NA,TRBJ2-7,TRBD1,TRBV20-1,CSARIPGQGLLYEQYF,TGCAGTGCTAGGATACCGGGACAGGGCCTTCTCTACGAGCAGTACTTC
NA,TRBJ2-7,NA,TRBV7-6,CASSLERRTNPYEQYF,TGTGCCAGCAGCTTAGAAAGGAGGACAAATCCCTACGAGCAGTACTTC
NA,TRBJ1-2,NA,TRBV2,CASSLIGTNYGYTF,TGTGCCAGCAGTTTAATTGGCACGAACTATGGCTACACCTTC
NA,TRBJ2-2,TRBD2,TRBV7-2,CASSFRRGGTGELFF,TGTGCCAGCAGCTTTCGACGGGGGGGCACCGGGGAGCTGTTTTTT
NA,TRBJ2-2,TRBD1,TRBV6-5,CASSPPGQTNTGELFF,TGTGCCAGCAGTCCACCGGGACAGACGAACACCGGGGAGCTGTTTTTT
NA,TRBJ2-7,TRBD1,TRBV7-9,CASSSDQGQGITYEQYF,TGTGCCAGCAGCTCAGACCAGGGACAGGGGATAACCTACGAGCAGTACTTC
NA,TRBJ1-2,NA,TRBV24-1,CATSDPGAYGYTF,TGTGCCACCAGTGATCCCGGGGCATATGGCTACACCTTC
medium-sized,TRBJ1-1,NA,TRBV6-1,CASSELEGGTEAFF,TGTGCCAGCAGTGAATTGGAAGGGGGCACTGAAGCTTTCTTT
NA,TRBJ1-2,NA,TRBV6-5,CASSYSMAGDNYGYTF,TGTGCCAGCAGTTACTCGATGGCCGGGGATAACTATGGCTACACCTTC
once,TRBJ1-6,NA,TRBV18,CASSPLDRDNSPLHF,TGTGCCAGCTCACCTTTAGACAGAGATAATTCACCCCTCCACTTT
few,TRBJ2-1,NA,TRBV29-1,CSVGTTWNEQFF,TGCAGCGTTGGGACTACCTGGAATGAGCAGTTCTTC
once,TRBJ2-3,NA,TRBV27,CASGTASTDTQYF,TGTGCCAGCGGGACGGCTAGCACAGATACGCAGTATTTT
few,TRBJ1-2,NA,TRBV20-1,CSARDQISYGYTF,TGCAGTGCTAGAGACCAGATATCCTATGGCTACACCTTC
once,TRBJ1-1,NA,TRBV4-1,CASSQESGTGTEAFF,TGTGCCAGCAGCCAAGAATCCGGGACGGGGACTGAAGCTTTCTTT
few,TRBJ2-3,NA,TRBV7-7,CASSGETDTQYF,TGTGCCAGCAGCGGAGAAACAGATACGCAGTATTTT
many,TRBJ2-7,NA,TRBV2,CASSERWWIRQGEAEQYF,TGTGCCAGCAGTGAAAGGTGGTGGATTCGTCAGGGAGAGGCCGAGCAGTACTTC
few,TRBJ1-5,TRBD1,TRBV24-1,CATSDWTGDDNQPQHF,TGTGCCACCAGTGATTGGACAGGGGATGATAATCAGCCCCAGCATTTT
many,TRBJ2-7,NA,TRBV15,CATSRDLAGWSGEQYF,TGTGCCACCAGCAGAGACCTCGCAGGGTGGTCTGGCGAGCAGTACTTC
NA,TRBJ2-7,NA,TRBV27,CASSLGGTLYEQYF,TGTGCCAGCAGTTTAGGGGGAACCCTCTACGAGCAGTACTTC
NA,TRBJ1-5,TRBD1,TRBV19,CASSIGLGTASNQPQHF,TGTGCCAGTAGTATCGGGTTGGGGACAGCTAGCAATCAGCCCCAGCATTTT
few,TRBJ2-7,TRBD1,TRBV19,CASSADRGGSSYEQYF,TGTGCCAGTAGTGCGGACAGGGGCGGGAGCTCCTACGAGCAGTACTTC
many,TRBJ1-1,NA,TRBV19,CASSTSSYTEAFF,TGTGCCAGTAGTACTTCCAGTTACACTGAAGCTTTCTTT
NA,TRBJ1-1,NA,TRBV7-6,CASSAGGTTAHTEAFF,TGTGCCAGCAGCGCGGGGGGGACAACCGCCCACACTGAAGCTTTCTTT
NA,TRBJ2-1,NA,TRBV19,CASSIRRSSYNEQFF,TGTGCCAGTAGTATTCGGAGGAGCTCCTACAATGAGCAGTTCTTC
few,TRBJ2-5,NA,TRBV19,CASKGQETQYF,TGTGCCAGTAAGGGCCAAGAGACCCAGTACTTC
NA,TRBJ1-5,NA,TRBV2,CASSVGGQPQHF,TGTGCCAGCAGTGTAGGGGGTCAGCCCCAGCATTTT
NA,TRBJ2-7,NA,TRBV6-5,CASGRGPVSYVQYF,TGTGCCAGCGGGAGGGGGCCAGTCTCCTACGTGCAGTACTTC
NA,TRBJ1-2,NA,TRBV19,CASSINLRYGYTF,TGTGCCAGTAGTATAAACCTCCGCTATGGCTACACCTTC
NA,TRBJ2-7,NA,TRBV24-1,CATRPTGSLDNEQYF,TGTGCCACCAGACCTACAGGGAGTCTAGACAATGAGCAGTACTTC
NA,TRBJ2-7,TRBD1,TRBV19,CASTPGQGTHEQYF,TGTGCCAGTACCCCCGGACAGGGAACCCACGAGCAGTACTTC
NA,TRBJ2-3,TRBD2,TRBV6-6,CASRPRLAGGTDTQYF,TGTGCCAGCAGGCCACGACTAGCGGGGGGTACAGATACGCAGTATTTT
NA,TRBJ2-1,NA,TRBV7-2,CASSLGRQPLSYNEQFF,TGTGCCAGCAGCTTAGGGCGACAGCCACTTTCCTACAATGAGCAGTTCTTC
few,TRBJ2-1,TRBD2,TRBV7-8,CASSFLAGRNEQFF,TGTGCCAGCAGCTTTCTAGCGGGAAGGAATGAGCAGTTCTTC
NA,TRBJ2-1,TRBD2,TRBV7-9,CASSPGTSLDRSYNEQFF,TGTGCCAGCAGCCCCGGGACTAGCCTGGATAGGTCCTACAATGAGCAGTTCTTC
NA,TRBJ2-5,NA,TRBV2,CASLGMDRETQYF,TGTGCCAGCCTGGGTATGGATAGGGAGACCCAGTACTTC
many,TRBJ2-2,NA,TRBV18,CASSPNFAATVTNTGELFF,TGTGCCAGCTCACCAAACTTTGCCGCGACAGTGACGAACACCGGGGAGCTGTTTTTT
few,TRBJ2-7,NA,TRBV28,CASRDSSSYEQYF,TGTGCCAGTAGGGATTCGAGCTCCTACGAGCAGTACTTC
NA,TRBJ2-7,NA,TRBV19,CTSSERQNYEQYF,TGTACCAGTAGTGAGCGGCAGAACTACGAGCAGTACTTC
NA,TRBJ2-2,NA,TRBV12-3/TRBV12-4,CASSLAGVSTGELFF,TGTGCCAGCAGTTTAGCGGGAGTTAGCACCGGGGAGCTGTTTTTT
NA,TRBJ1-1,NA,TRBV25-1,CASSDWPGGGVNTEAFF,TGTGCCAGCAGTGACTGGCCAGGCGGGGGGGTGAACACTGAAGCTTTCTTT
NA,TRBJ1-1,NA,TRBV7-9,CASSSDWGPEAFF,TGTGCCAGCAGCTCCGACTGGGGTCCTGAAGCTTTCTTT
NA,TRBJ2-7,NA,TRBV6-6,CASSYSGGLVEEQYF,TGTGCCAGCAGTTACTCGGGGGGGCTTGTGGAAGAGCAGTACTTC
few,TRBJ2-7,NA,TRBV7-2,CASSKEGVPYEQYF,TGTGCCAGCAGTAAAGAGGGCGTTCCCTACGAGCAGTACTTC
NA,TRBJ1-4,NA,TRBV7-2,CASSRRGIVATNEKLFF,TGCGCCAGCAGCCGGAGGGGAATCGTAGCGACTAATGAAAAACTGTTTTTT